The 25 T cell receptor beta chains given below trace back to one sample, sequenced in a study of identical twins. TCRdb independently ran MiXCR on the 5' RACE reads; one entry per CDR3 protein. Of more than 1.5 million distinct CDR3 sequences listed, less than 35% were seen once; the top ten hold under 0.35%. Sequencing input: cord blood. These TCRs come from a newborn girl in good health.

Notes on this clonotype: Compared with germline, one end of the junction differs, possibly owing to a read error. The CDR3 DNA follows: TGTGCCAGCAGTTTAGGGCGGAAAGAGACCCGGTACTTC. This sequence encodes CASSLGRKETRYF. The chain combines TRBV12-3 or TRBV12-4 with TRBJ2-5; D remains ambiguous. The CDR3 has 13 amino acids.

The chain has TRBV4-2 and TRBJ2-1, with 7 nucleotides matching TRBD2. Trimming removed 0 bases from V and 13 bases from J; junction bases left unmatched: 18. Germline V gives CDR1 LGHNA, CDR2 YNFKEQ. This CDR3 is 17 amino acids long. The CDR3 reads CASSQDFGGGTQETQFF. The DNA of the CDR3 is TGTGCCAGCAGCCAAGATTTTGGCGGGGGAACCCAAGAGACCCAGTTCTTC.

In its sample, this clonotype was seen many times. The chain recombines TRBV2 with TRBJ2-3; D unclear. Germline values: CDR1 SNHLY, CDR2 FYNNEI. The CDR3 has 13 residues. Trimming took off 1 base at V and 0 bases at J, with 2 bases between the two ends. CDR3 loop: CASSEGSTDTQYF. The CDR3 coding sequence is TGTGCCAGCAGTGAAGGGAGCACAGATACGCAGTATTTT.

This clonotype was seen just once. The genes are TRBV20-1 and TRBJ2-3; D perhaps matches TRBD1 (6 bases). CDR1 is DFQATT, CDR2 SNEGSKA, per germline (reference sequence). This CDR3 spans 17 amino acids. Trimming took 6 bases from V and 2 from J, leaving 24 bases between them. CDR3 DNA sequence: TGCAGTGCCGACGCAATGGGTGGACAGAAGTACACAGATACGCAGTATTTT. Translating it yields CSADAMGGQKYTDTQYF.

The chain has TRBV20-1 and TRBJ2-7, with 9 bases aligning to TRBD2. Germline assignment: CDR1 DFQATT and CDR2 SNEGSKA (reference sequence). The length of the CDR3 is 13 residues. V dropped 4 bases and J dropped 4; count of bases not matched to a gene: 5. The CDR3 coding sequence is TGCAGTGCTACGTCCGGACTAGCGTACGAGCAGTACTTC. Translated, it gives CSATSGLAYEQYF.

J is TRBJ1-1 and V is TRBV20-1; no reliable D call. Trimming cost V 6 bases and J 4 bases, with 18 bases left between them. The CDR3 length is 14 residues. Germline V CDR1 and CDR2: DFQATT, SNEGSKA (reference sequence). The CDR3 sequence is CSALRRVLGTEAFF. The CDR3 DNA reads TGCAGTGCCTTACGCCGGGTCTTGGGCACTGAAGCTTTCTTT.

A word on this clonotype: This may be a read error, as it is one base from a much larger clone. This chain links TRBV6-5 with TRBJ2-7, with 10 bases fitting TRBD2. From germline, CDR1 is MNHEY and CDR2 SVGAGI. The CDR3 is made up of 15 amino acids. The J segment lost 7 bases and the V segment lost 6 bases, leaving 12 bases of the junction unmatched. The CDR3 DNA reads as TGTGCCAGCAGCTTAAGCGGGAGGGCCTACAATGAGCAGTACTTC. Protein sequence: CASSLSGRAYNEQYF.

The chain combines TRBV2 with TRBJ2-4, with 9 positions matching TRBD2. With V trimmed by 6 bases and J by 4 bases, 7 bases remained unmatched. Germline-derived CDR1 and CDR2 are SNHLY and FYNNEI. The CDR3 covers 15 residues. The CDR3 spells CASSTASGRKNIQYF. The CDR3 DNA sequence: TGTGCCAGCAGCACCGCGAGCGGGAGGAAAAACATTCAGTACTTC.

This clonotype has more than one count but fewer than ten. The chain uses TRBV20-1 and TRBJ2-7; 7 nucleotides line up with TRBD1. Germline loops: CDR1 DFQATT, CDR2 SNEGSKA (reference sequence). The CDR3 length is 12 residues. CDR3 amino acids: CSYDRASYEQYF. CDR3 bases: TGCAGCTACGACAGGGCCTCCTACGAGCAGTACTTC.

The chain is built from TRBV6-6 and TRBJ1-4; TRBD1 matches at 10 bases. Trimming cost V 2 bases and J 8 bases; bases outside gene matches: 5. The CDR3 has 15 amino acids. Germline assignment: CDR1 MNHNY and CDR2 SVGAGI (reference sequence). This chain's CDR3 is CASSYGDRGGEKLFF. CDR3 coding DNA: TGTGCCAGCAGTTACGGGGACAGGGGAGGGGAAAAACTGTTTTTT.

This clonotype came up a few times. The chain joins TRBV2 to TRBJ2-1; D might be TRBD2 (5 bases). V dropped 3 bases and J dropped 0 bases, with 18 bases sitting between them. The CDR3 length is 18 residues. Germline assignment: CDR1 SNHLY and CDR2 FYNNEI. Here the CDR3 DNA reads TGTGCCAGCAGTGATCTCCCCCCTAGGGCGGGCTCCTACAATGAGCAGTTCTTC. It translates to CASSDLPPRAGSYNEQFF.

CDR3: CASSVAFSGRSTDTQYF. The CDR3 nucleotides are TGTGCCAGCAGCGTAGCGTTTAGCGGGAGATCGACAGATACGCAGTATTTT. The chain combines TRBV9 with TRBJ2-3, with TRBD2 matching over 9 bases. The CDR3 spans 17 residues. The V gene's germline CDR1 is SGDLS and CDR2 YYNGEE. V shed 0 bases, J shed 3 bases, and the junction held 8 bases outside the gene matches.

This clonotype was found a few times. The V call is TRBV4-2, the J call TRBJ1-2; D possibly corresponds to TRBD1 (6 bases). The V gene lost 0 bases and the J gene lost 8 bases, with 19 bases spanning the gap. CDR3 length: 16 residues. The germline V gene encodes CDR1 LGHNA and CDR2 YNFKEQ. The CDR3 DNA follows: TGTGCCAGCAGCCAAGATAGTGGGGGGCTCTCTGGGGGCTACACCTTC. It specifies CASSQDSGGLSGGYTF.

V gene TRBV20-1 combines with J gene TRBJ1-5, with 7 bases that match TRBD1. CDR1 DFQATT and CDR2 SNEGSKA come from the germline V gene (reference sequence). The ends lost 0 bases at V and 3 bases at J; junction bases unmatched: 8. This CDR3 spans 16 amino acids. CDR3 nucleotides: TGCAGTGCTAGAGATCGGCGGGACAGCCTCAATCAGCCCCAGCATTTT. Translated, it gives CSARDRRDSLNQPQHF.

The chain carries TRBV28 and TRBJ1-3, with 8 bases fitting TRBD1. The CDR3 has 16 residues. The ends lost 6 bases at V and 3 bases at J; junction bases unmatched: 10. Germline values: CDR1 MDHEN, CDR2 SYDVKM. Written as DNA, the CDR3 is TGTGCCAGCAGCCCCCCCCAGGGGGCGAGTGGAAACACCATATATTTT. The encoded protein is CASSPPQGASGNTIYF.

V gene TRBV6-1 combines with J gene TRBJ1-2, with D hard to call. Trimming removed 8 bases at V and 8 bases at J, with 9 bases between. Germline V gives CDR1 MNHNS, CDR2 SASEGT. The CDR3 length is 10 residues. CDR3 nucleotide sequence: TGTGCCAGCGGAATATCGGGCTACACCTTC. Translated, it gives CASGISGYTF.

The V gene is TRBV7-9, the J gene TRBJ1-2, with D tentatively TRBD1 (5 bases). Deletions cut 3 bases from V and 6 bases from J, with 14 bases between. Germline loops: CDR1 SEHNR, CDR2 FQNEAQ (reference sequence). The CDR3 has 14 amino acids. CDR3 DNA: TGTGCCAGCAGCTTGGCAGGGAGTAATCATGGCTACACCTTC. Translation gives CASSLAGSNHGYTF.

The V gene is TRBV28, the J gene TRBJ1-5, with 7 bases fitting TRBD1. V shed 6 bases, J shed 2 bases, and the junction held 7 bases outside the gene matches. This CDR3 is 15 amino acids long. The germline V gene has CDR1 MDHEN and CDR2 SYDVKM. CDR3 sequence (DNA): TGTGCCAGCAGAAATATCGACAGGGGCAATCAGCCCCAGCATTTT. Translation: CASRNIDRGNQPQHF.

This clonotype was seen a handful of times. V and J are TRBV16 and TRBJ1-2, with D hard to call. V was cut by 2 bases and J by 3 bases, with 13 bases left in between. The CDR3 contains 15 residues. Germline loops: CDR1 KGHSY, CDR2 FQNENV. The CDR3: CASSQQDQIDYGYTF. In DNA, the CDR3 is TGTGCCAGCAGCCAACAGGATCAAATCGACTATGGCTACACCTTC. Drawing the rest from reference TRBV16 and TRBJ1-2, the complete variable domain is GEEVAQTPKHLVRGEGQKAKLYCAPIKGHSYVFWYQQVLKNEFKFLISFQNENVFDETGMPKERFSAKCLPNSPCSLEIQATKLEDSAVYFCASSQQDQIDYGYTFGSGTRLTVV.

On this clonotype itself: A junction boundary mismatches the germline segment, possibly from a read error. V is TRBV5-1 and J is TRBJ2-4; 8 nucleotides align to TRBD1. The last part of the DNA fits TRBJ2-7 better; the J call may be wrong. CDR1 SGHRS and CDR2 YFSETQ come from the germline V gene. This CDR3 has 12 amino acids. CDR3 amino acids: CAGSLDRAEQYF. The DNA for the CDR3 is TGCGCCGGCAGCTTGGACAGGGCCGAGCAGTACTTC.

This clonotype was found a few times. V and J are TRBV20-1 and TRBJ1-6; 8 positions match TRBD1. Germline values: CDR1 DFQATT, CDR2 SNEGSKA (reference sequence). This CDR3 has 15 residues. The V and J ends lost 0 bases and 5 bases, in that order; junction bases with no gene match: 3. The CDR3 protein is CSARDTDRDNSPLHF. CDR3 DNA sequence: TGCAGTGCTAGAGATACGGACAGGGATAATTCACCCCTCCACTTT.

A few counts support this clonotype. The chain combines TRBV10-3 with TRBJ1-2, with D uncertain. V was trimmed by 0 bases and J by 4 bases, leaving 9 bases between them. The germline gives CDR1 ENHRY, CDR2 SYGVKD. The CDR3 is 14 residues long. This CDR3 is CAISESADFYGYTF. CDR3 DNA: TGTGCCATCAGTGAGTCCGCGGATTTCTATGGCTACACCTTC.

CDR3 in amino acids: CSARSHSNQPQHF. The CDR3, as DNA: TGCAGTGCTAGATCACACAGCAATCAGCCCCAGCATTTT. This chain joins TRBV20-1 and TRBJ1-5; D is uncertain. V lost 2 bases and J lost 1, with 6 bases in between. The germline V gene has CDR1 DFQATT and CDR2 SNEGSKA (reference sequence). The CDR3 sequence is 13 residues long.

The chain joins TRBV13 to TRBJ2-3, with 7 nucleotides matching TRBD2. This CDR3 spans 15 amino acids. Germline V gene lookup returns CDR1 PRHDT and CDR2 FYEKMQ (reference sequence). V shed 3 bases and J 6 bases; nucleotides not matched to a gene: 9. The CDR3 sequence: CASSFEGGRADTQYF. The CDR3 DNA reads as TGTGCCAGCAGCTTTGAGGGAGGGCGGGCGGATACGCAGTATTTT.

The chain is built from TRBV30 and TRBJ1-2; 8 positions agree with TRBD1. Trimming removed 3 bases from V and 4 bases from J; junction bases left unmatched: 13. Germline V gene sequence: CDR1 GTSNPN, CDR2 SVGIG (reference sequence). CDR3 length: 16 residues. CDR3 in DNA: TGTGCCTGGAGAGACGCCGGGACAGGCTATTCCTATGGCTACACCTTC. Encoded protein: CAWRDAGTGYSYGYTF.